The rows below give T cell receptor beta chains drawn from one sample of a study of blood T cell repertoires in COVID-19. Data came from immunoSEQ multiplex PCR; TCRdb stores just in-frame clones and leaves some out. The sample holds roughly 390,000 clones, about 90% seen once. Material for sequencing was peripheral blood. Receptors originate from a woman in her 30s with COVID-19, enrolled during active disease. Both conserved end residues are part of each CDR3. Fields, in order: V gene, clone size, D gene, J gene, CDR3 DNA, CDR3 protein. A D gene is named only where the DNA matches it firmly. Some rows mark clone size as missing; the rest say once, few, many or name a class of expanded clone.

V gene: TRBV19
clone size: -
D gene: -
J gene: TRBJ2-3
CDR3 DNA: TGTGCCAGTAGTTCAGTCTCGGATACGCAGTATTTT
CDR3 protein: CASSSVSDTQYF

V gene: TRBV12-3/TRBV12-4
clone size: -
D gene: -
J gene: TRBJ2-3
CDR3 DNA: TGTGCCAGCAGTCGACAGGTAGGAGATACGCAGTATTTT
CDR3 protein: CASSRQVGDTQYF

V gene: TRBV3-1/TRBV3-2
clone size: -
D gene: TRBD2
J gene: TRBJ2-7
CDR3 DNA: TGTGCCAGCAGCCAAGATGGGTCAGGGAGGGCCCACGAGCAGTACTTC
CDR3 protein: CASSQDGSGRAHEQYF

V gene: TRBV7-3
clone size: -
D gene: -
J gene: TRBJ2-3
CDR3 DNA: TGTGCCAGCAGCTTTGGGACATCTAGCACAGATACGCAGTATTTT
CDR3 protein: CASSFGTSSTDTQYF

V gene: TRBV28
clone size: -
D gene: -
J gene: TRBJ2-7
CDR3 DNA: TGTGCCAGCGGTAGGGACAAATACGAGCAGTACTTC
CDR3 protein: CASGRDKYEQYF

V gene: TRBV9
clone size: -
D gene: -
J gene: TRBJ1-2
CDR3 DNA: TGTGCCAGCAGCGTAGTTAATGCAGGGATTGACTATGGCTACACCTTC
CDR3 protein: CASSVVNAGIDYGYTF

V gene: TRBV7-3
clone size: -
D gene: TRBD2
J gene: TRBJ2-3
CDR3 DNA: TGTGCCAGCAGCTCTCTCCCATCGGGAGGGCCCGGGGATACGCAGTATTTT
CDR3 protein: CASSSLPSGGPGDTQYF

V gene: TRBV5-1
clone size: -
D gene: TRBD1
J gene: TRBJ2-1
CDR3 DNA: TGCGCCAGCAGCTCGGAGACAGGGGTAGGGGAGCAGTTCTTC
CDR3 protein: CASSSETGVGEQFF

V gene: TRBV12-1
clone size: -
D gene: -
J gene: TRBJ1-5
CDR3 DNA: TGTGCCAGCAGCTTTAGCAGGGTCGCCCAGCCCCAGCATTTT
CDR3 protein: CASSFSRVAQPQHF

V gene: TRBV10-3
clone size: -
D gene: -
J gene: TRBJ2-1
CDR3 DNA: TGTGCCATCAGTGAGTCGAGTAGCGTAAAGCAGTTCTTC
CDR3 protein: CAISESSSVKQFF

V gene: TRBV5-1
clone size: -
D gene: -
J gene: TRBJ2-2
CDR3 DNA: TGCGCCAGCAGACGAGCGGTTGGTACCGGGGAGCTGTTTTTT
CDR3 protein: CASRRAVGTGELFF

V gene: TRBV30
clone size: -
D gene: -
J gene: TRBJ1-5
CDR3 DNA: TGTGCCTGGAGTAGGGCCGACAGGAACAATCAGCCCCAGCATTTT
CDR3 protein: CAWSRADRNNQPQHF

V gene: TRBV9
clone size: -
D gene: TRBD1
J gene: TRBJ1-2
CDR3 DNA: TGTGCCAGCAGCGTAGAAGGGACAGGTAACTATGGCTACACCTTC
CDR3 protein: CASSVEGTGNYGYTF

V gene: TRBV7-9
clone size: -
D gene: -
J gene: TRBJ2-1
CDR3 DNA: TGTGCCAGCAGCCCCCGGGCTAGCGTTTACAATGAGCAGTTCTTC
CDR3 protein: CASSPRASVYNEQFF

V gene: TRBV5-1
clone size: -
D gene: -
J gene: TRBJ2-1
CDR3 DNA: TGCGCCAGCAGCTTACAGGGATACAATGAGCAGTTCTTC
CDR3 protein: CASSLQGYNEQFF

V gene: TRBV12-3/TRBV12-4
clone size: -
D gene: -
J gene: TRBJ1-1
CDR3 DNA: TGTGCCAGTTGGCGGCCTAACACTGAAGCTTTCTTT
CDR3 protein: CASWRPNTEAFF

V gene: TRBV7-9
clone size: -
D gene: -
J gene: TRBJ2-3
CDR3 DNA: TGTGCCAGCAGCTTAACCAGGGCAATCCCAGATACGCAGTATTTT
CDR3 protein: CASSLTRAIPDTQYF

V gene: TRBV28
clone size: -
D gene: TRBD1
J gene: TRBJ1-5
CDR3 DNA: TGTGCCAGCAGTCCGTTAACAGGGGTCCGCGGGAAGCATTTT
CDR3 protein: CASSPLTGVRGKHF

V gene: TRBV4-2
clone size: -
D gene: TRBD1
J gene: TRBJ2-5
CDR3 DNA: TGTGCCAGCAGCCAGGCCGGACAGGGGCGAGAGACCCAGTACTTC
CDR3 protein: CASSQAGQGRETQYF

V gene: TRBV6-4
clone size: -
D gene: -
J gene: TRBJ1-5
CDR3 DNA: TGTGCCAGCAGTGACGGCAGCAATCAGCCCCAGCATTTT
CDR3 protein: CASSDGSNQPQHF

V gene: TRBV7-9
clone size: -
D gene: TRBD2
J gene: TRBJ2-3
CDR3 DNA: TGTGCCAGCAGCTTAGGCCGCGGACTAGCGGGGTTTACGCAGTATTTT
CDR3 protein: CASSLGRGLAGFTQYF

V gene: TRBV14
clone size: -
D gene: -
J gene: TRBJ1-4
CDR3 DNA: TGTGCCAGCAGCCAAGGTCTAGCGGCAACTAATGAAAAACTGTTTTTT
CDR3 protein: CASSQGLAATNEKLFF

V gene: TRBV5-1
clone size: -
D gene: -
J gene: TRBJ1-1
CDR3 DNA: TGCGCCAGCAGTGCCCCCCAGGACAGCGACACTGAAGCTTTCTTT
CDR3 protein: CASSAPQDSDTEAFF

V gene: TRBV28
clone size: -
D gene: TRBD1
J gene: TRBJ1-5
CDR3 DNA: TGTGCCAGCAGTGCCGGACAGGGGGCGAGCAATCAGCCCCAGCATTTT
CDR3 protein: CASSAGQGASNQPQHF

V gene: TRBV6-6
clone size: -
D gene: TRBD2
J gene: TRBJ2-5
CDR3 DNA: TGTGCCAGCAGTCCGACCCTAGCGGGAGGGCCGGGGGAGACCCAGTACTTC
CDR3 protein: CASSPTLAGGPGETQYF

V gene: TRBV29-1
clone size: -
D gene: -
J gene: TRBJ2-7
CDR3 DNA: TGCAGCGCCTCCCCGGGGGCCTACGAGCAGTACTTC
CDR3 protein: CSASPGAYEQYF

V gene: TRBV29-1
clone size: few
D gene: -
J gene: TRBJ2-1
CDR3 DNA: TGCAGCGTTGCGGGCGGGACGGGATACAATGAGCAGTTCTTC
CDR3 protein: CSVAGGTGYNEQFF

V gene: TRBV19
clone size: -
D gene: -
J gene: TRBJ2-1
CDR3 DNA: TGTGCCAGTAGTATAGGCGACAGGACTTTCTACAATGAGCAGTTCTTC
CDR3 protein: CASSIGDRTFYNEQFF

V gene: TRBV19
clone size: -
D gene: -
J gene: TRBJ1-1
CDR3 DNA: TGTGCCAGTAGTATAAAAGACAGGGAAGCTTTCTTT
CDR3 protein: CASSIKDREAFF

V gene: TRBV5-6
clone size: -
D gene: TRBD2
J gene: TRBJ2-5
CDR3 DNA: TGTGCCAGCAGCCTCCCCACTAGCGGGAGCATTGAGACCCAGTACTTC
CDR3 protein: CASSLPTSGSIETQYF

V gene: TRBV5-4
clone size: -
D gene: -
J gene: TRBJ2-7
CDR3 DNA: TGTGCCAGCAGCTCCGGGTCGACCTACGAGCAGTACTTC
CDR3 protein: CASSSGSTYEQYF

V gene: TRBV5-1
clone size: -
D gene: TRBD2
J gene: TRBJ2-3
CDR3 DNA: TGCGCCAGCAGCTCAGCGGGAGTCGGCACAGATACGCAGTATTTT
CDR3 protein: CASSSAGVGTDTQYF

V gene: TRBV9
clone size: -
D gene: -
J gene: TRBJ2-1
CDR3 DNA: TGTGCCAGCAGCGTAGACGGGACTCGGGGGAACAATGAGCAGTTCTTC
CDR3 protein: CASSVDGTRGNNEQFF

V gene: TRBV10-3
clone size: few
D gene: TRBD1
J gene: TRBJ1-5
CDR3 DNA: TGTGCCATCAGTGAGTCGGTTGGACAGGGAAGAGGGCGAGGCGATCAGCCCCAGCATTTT
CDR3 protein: CAISESVGQGRGRGDQPQHF

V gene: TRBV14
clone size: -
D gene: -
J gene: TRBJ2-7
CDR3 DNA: TGTGCCAGCAGCCAAGTTGGACTCCCCTACGAGCAGTACTTC
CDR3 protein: CASSQVGLPYEQYF

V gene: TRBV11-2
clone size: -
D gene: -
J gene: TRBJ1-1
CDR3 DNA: TGTGCCAGCAGCTTACTTTGGGCGAACACTGAAGCTTTCTTT
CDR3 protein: CASSLLWANTEAFF

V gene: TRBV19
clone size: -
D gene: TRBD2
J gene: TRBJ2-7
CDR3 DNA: TGTGCCAGTAGTACCCCTTCCCCTCCGGGACTAGGAGCGTACGAGCAGTACTTC
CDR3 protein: CASSTPSPPGLGAYEQYF

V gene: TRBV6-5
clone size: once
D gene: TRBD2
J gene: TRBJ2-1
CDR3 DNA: TGTGCCTCGGGGGAGGGTAGCCACAATGAGCAGTTCTTC
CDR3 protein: CASGEGSHNEQFF

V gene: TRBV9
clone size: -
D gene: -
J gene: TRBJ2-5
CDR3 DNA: TGTGCCAGCAGCCCCAAGGGGAGCCAGGGAGGTCCGTACCAAGAGACCCAGTACTTC
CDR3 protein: CASSPKGSQGGPYQETQYF

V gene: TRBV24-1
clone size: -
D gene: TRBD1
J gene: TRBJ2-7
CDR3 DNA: TGTGCCACCAGTCCCACCCCGGGACAGGGTCCCTACGAGCAGTACTTC
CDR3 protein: CATSPTPGQGPYEQYF

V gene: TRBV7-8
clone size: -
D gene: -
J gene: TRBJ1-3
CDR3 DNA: TGTGCCAGCAGCTTAATGCCAGGTGCCTCTGGAAACACCATATATTTT
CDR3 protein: CASSLMPGASGNTIYF

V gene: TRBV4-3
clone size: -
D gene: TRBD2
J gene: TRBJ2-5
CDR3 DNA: TGCGCCAGCAGCCAAGATCTTTGGGCAGTAGCGGGAGTCGAAGGGGGGGAGACCCAGTACTTC
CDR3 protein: CASSQDLWAVAGVEGGETQYF

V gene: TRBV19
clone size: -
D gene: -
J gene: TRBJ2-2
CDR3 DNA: TGTGCCAGTACCCGGACAAGAAACACCGGGGAGCTGTTTTTT
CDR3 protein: CASTRTRNTGELFF

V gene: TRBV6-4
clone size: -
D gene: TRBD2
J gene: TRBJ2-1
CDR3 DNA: TGTGCCAGCAGTGACCTTGCGGGAGGGCATGAGCAGTTCTTC
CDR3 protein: CASSDLAGGHEQFF

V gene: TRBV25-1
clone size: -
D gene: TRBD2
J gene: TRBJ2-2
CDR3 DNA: TGTGCCAGCACCGGACTAGTAACCGGGGAGCTGTTTTTT
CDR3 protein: CASTGLVTGELFF

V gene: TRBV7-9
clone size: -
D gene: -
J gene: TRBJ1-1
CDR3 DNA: TGTGCCAGCAGCGCAATCGGGGGGAACACTGAAGCTTTCTTT
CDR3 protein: CASSAIGGNTEAFF

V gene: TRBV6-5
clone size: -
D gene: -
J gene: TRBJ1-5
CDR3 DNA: TGTGCCAGCAGGACTGTTGCAGAGCAGCCCCAGCATTTT
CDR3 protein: CASRTVAEQPQHF

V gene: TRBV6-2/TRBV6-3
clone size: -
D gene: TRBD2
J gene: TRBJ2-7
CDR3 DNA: TGTGCCAGCAGTTACGGGACTAGCGCCTACGAGCAGTACTTC
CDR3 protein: CASSYGTSAYEQYF

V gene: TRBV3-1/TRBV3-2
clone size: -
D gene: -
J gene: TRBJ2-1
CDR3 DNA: TGTGCCAGCACCCCTTCGACAAAACCGGGACTCGGACAGTTCTTC
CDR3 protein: CASTPSTKPGLGQFF

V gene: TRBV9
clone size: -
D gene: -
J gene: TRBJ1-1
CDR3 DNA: TGTGCCAGCAGCGTAGTGGGGGCGAAGTACACTGAAGCTTTCTTT
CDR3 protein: CASSVVGAKYTEAFF

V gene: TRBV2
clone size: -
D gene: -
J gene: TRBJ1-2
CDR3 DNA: TGTGCCAGCAGTGAGAGGCCCTCTGGCTACACCTTC
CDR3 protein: CASSERPSGYTF

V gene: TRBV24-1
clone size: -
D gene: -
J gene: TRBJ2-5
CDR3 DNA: TGTGCCACCAGTGATTCCCGGCAAGAGACCCAGTACTTC
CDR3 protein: CATSDSRQETQYF

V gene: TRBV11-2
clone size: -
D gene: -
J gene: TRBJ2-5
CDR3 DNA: TGTGCCAGCAGCTTGATCGGGAGCGAAGTAGAGACCCAGTACTTC
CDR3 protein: CASSLIGSEVETQYF

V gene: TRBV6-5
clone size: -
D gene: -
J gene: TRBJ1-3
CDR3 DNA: TGTGCCAGCAGGACAGGCACCCGAAACACCATATATTTT
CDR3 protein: CASRTGTRNTIYF

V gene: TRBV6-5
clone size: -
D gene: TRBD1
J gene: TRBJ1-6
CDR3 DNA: TGTGCCAGCAACGATTCGGGACAGGGCAATTCACCCCTCCACTTT
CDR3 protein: CASNDSGQGNSPLHF